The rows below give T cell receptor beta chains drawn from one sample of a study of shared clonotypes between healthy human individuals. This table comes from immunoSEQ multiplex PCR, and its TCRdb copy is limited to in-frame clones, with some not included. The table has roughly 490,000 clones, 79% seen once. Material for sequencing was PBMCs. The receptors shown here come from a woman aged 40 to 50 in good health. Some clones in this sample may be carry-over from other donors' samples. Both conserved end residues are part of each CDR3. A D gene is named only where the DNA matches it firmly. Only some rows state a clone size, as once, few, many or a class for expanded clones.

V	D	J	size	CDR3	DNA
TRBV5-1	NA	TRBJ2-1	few	CASSLIPRGGYNEQFF	TGCGCCAGCAGCTTGATCCCCAGGGGGGGCTACAATGAGCAGTTCTTC
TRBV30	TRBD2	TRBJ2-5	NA	CAWSPKAGGETQYF	TGTGCCTGGAGTCCAAAAGCGGGAGGAGAGACCCAGTACTTC
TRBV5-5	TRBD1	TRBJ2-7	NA	CASSPGTASYEQYF	TGTGCCAGCAGCCCCGGGACAGCCTCCTACGAGCAGTACTTC
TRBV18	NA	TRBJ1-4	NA	CASSPPGRENEKLFF	TGTGCCAGCTCACCCCCGGGGAGGGAGAATGAAAAACTGTTTTTT
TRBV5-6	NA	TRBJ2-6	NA	CASIALGGANVLTF	TGTGCCAGCATCGCCCTCGGTGGGGCCAACGTCCTGACTTTC
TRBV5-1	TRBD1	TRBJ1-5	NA	CASSLDGQGGNQPQHF	TGCGCCAGCAGCTTGGACGGACAGGGCGGCAATCAGCCCCAGCATTTT
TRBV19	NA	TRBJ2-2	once	CASSTDGPNTGELFF	TGTGCCAGCTCAACCGACGGCCCGAACACCGGGGAGCTGTTTTTT
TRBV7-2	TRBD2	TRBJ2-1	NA	CASSHASGNNEQFF	TGTGCCAGCAGCCACGCTAGCGGGAACAATGAGCAGTTCTTC
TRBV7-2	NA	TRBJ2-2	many	CASRREALAPTGELFF	TGTGCCAGCAGAAGGGAGGCGCTTGCTCCAACCGGGGAGCTGTTTTTT
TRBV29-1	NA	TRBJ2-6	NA	CSGIDRANVLTF	TGCAGCGGAATAGACAGGGCCAACGTCCTGACTTTC
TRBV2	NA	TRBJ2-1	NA	CASSGSSSGFVWQFF	TGTGCCAGCAGTGGTAGTAGCTCGGGGTTTGTTTGGCAGTTCTTC
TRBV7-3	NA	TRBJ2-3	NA	CASSFREGDTQYF	TGTGCCAGCAGTTTTCGAGAGGGAGATACGCAGTATTTT
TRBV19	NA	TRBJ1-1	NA	CASSNWDRPTEAFF	TGTGCCAGTAGTAATTGGGACCGCCCCACTGAAGCTTTCTTT
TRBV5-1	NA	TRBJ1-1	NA	CASSPQSGYTEAFF	TGCGCCAGCAGCCCCCAAAGTGGTTACACTGAAGCTTTCTTT
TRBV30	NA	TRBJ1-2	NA	CAWRGSSYGYTF	TGTGCCTGGAGGGGGAGCAGCTATGGCTACACCTTC
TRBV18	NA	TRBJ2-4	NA	CASSPGNLAKNIQYF	TGTGCCAGCTCACCGGGGAATCTGGCCAAAAACATTCAGTACTTC
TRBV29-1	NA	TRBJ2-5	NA	CSVEGVPGYQETQYF	TGCAGCGTTGAAGGTGTCCCGGGGTACCAAGAGACCCAGTACTTC
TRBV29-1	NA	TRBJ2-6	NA	CSTKDSGANVLTF	TGCAGTACAAAGGACTCTGGGGCCAACGTCCTGACTTTC
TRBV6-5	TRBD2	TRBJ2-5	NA	CATSSSGRGETQYF	TGTGCCACCTCCTCTAGCGGACGGGGAGAGACCCAGTACTTC
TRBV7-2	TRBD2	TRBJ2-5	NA	CASSLEVGLAGVKTQYF	TGTGCCAGCAGCTTAGAAGTGGGACTAGCGGGAGTAAAGACCCAGTACTTC
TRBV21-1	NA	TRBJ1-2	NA	CASSKRKRGTEQRNYGYTF	TGTGCCAGCAGCAAACGGAAGCGAGGGACAGAACAACGCAACTATGGCTACACCTTC
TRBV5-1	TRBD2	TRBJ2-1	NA	CASSWGWRGNNEQFF	TGCGCCAGCAGCTGGGGATGGCGGGGGAACAATGAGCAGTTCTTC
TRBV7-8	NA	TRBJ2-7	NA	CASSPYTGSYEQYF	TGTGCCAGCAGCCCTTATACAGGTTCCTACGAGCAGTACTTC
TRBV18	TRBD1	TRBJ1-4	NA	CASSPSGDRGGEKLFF	TGTGCCAGCTCACCATCCGGAGACAGGGGGGGAGAAAAACTGTTTTTT
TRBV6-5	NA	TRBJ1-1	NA	CASSSPGQNTEAFF	TGTGCCAGCAGTTCCCCGGGACAGAACACTGAAGCTTTCTTT